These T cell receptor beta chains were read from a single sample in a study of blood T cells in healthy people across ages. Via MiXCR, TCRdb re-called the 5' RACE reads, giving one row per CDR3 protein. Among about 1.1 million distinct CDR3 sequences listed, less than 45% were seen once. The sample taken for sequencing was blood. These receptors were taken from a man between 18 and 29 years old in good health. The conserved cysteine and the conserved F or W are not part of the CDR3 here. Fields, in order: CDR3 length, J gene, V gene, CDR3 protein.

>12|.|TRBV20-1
SASSAVVYNEQY
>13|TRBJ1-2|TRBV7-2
ASSLSTGVNYGYT
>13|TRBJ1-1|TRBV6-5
ASSYSPGLGTEAF
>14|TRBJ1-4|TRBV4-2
ASSQERQATNEKLF
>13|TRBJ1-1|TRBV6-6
ASRNHGPRSTEAF
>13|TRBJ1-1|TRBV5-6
ASSSYSPLELEAF
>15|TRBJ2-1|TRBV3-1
ASSHLWRGRPYNEQF
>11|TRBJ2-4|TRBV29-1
SVRGLAKNIQY
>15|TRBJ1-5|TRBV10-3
ATHAELGRDSNQPQH
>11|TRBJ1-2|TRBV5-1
ASSLDNRDGYT
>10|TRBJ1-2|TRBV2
TSRQGNSGYT
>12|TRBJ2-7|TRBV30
AWSVRDTGNEQY